These 15 T cell receptor beta chains were all obtained from the same sample, sequenced in a study of a mutant IDH1 vaccine in newly diagnosed glioma. Libraries were prepared by immunoSEQ multiplex PCR; TCRdb keeps only in-frame clonotypes and omits some of them. The table includes under 35,000 clones, about 80% detected once. Time point reported: baseline, week 1 (first vaccination visit). Documented treatment: pre-vaccination baseline after standard-of-care therapy. The sequencing here drew on PBMCs, taken from a glioma patient treated with radiotherapy, temozolomide or both. These receptors all stem from a man aged 30-40 years with glioma.

V usage is TRBV19 and J usage is TRBJ2-2; possible D gene TRBD1, 6 bases. CDR3 length: 14 amino acids. V was clipped by 4 bases and J by 3 bases, with 9 bases between them. Germline V CDR1 and CDR2: LNHDA, SQIVND (reference sequence). As DNA, the CDR3 is TGTGCCAGTAGTAAGGACAGATACACCGGGGAGCTGTTTTTT. This encodes CASSKDRYTGELFF.

The genes are TRBV5-1 and TRBJ2-1; no clear D. The CDR3 covers 14 residues. The germline V and J ends were trimmed by 4 bases and 9 bases, with 17 bases remaining between them. Germline V gene sequence: CDR1 SGHRS, CDR2 YFSETQ. The CDR3 DNA is TGCGCCAGCAGCCTGATTGGTATAGGGCCTGAGCAGTTCTTC. Translated, it gives CASSLIGIGPEQFF.

The chain recombines TRBV19 with TRBJ2-7; 8 positions match TRBD1. V shed 3 bases and J 5 bases; nucleotides not matched to a gene: 15. Germline CDR1 is LNHDA and CDR2 is SQIVND (reference sequence). The CDR3 extends over 17 amino acids. CDR3 loop: CASSIVSLPTGVNEQYF. Written as DNA, the CDR3 is TGTGCCAGTAGTATTGTGAGCCTCCCGACAGGGGTAAACGAGCAGTACTTC.

This chain uses TRBV14 with TRBJ2-7, with D possibly TRBD2 on 6 matching bases. Trimming left V 3 bases short and J 4 bases short, with 16 bases between. The CDR3 loop spans 15 amino acids. CDR1 and CDR2 (germline): SGHDN, FVKESK. In DNA form, the CDR3 reads TGTGCCAGCAGCCAGTTACTAGCAGGAAATTACGAGCAGTACTTC. The encoded protein is CASSQLLAGNYEQYF. Combining the CDR3 with reference TRBV14 and TRBJ2-7 gives the whole variable domain EAGVTQFPSHSVIEKGQTVTLRCDPISGHDNLYWYRRVMGKEIKFLLHFVKESKQDESGMPNNRFLAERTGGTYSTLKVQPAELEDSGVYFCASSQLLAGNYEQYFGPGTRLTVT.

The chain couples TRBV19 to TRBJ1-5, with 7 bases identical to TRBD1. The CDR3 length is 14 residues. The germline V gene has CDR1 LNHDA and CDR2 SQIVND (reference sequence). With V trimmed by 6 bases and J by 9 bases, 11 bases remained unmatched. The CDR3 DNA reads as TGTGCCAGTAGCGAAGGGACAGAGGGAGTGCCCCAGCATTTT. Encoded protein: CASSEGTEGVPQHF.

This chain connects TRBV7-6 to TRBJ2-5; D call uncertain. The germline CDR1 and CDR2 sequences are SGHVS and FNYEAQ. The CDR3 consists of 13 residues. V lost 4 bases and J 4 bases, leaving 10 bases between the germline ends. The CDR3 nucleotides read TGTGCCAGCAGCTCGGACGCCGCAGAGACCCAGTACTTC. Its translation: CASSSDAAETQYF.

This clone was seen once. The gene calls are TRBV2 and TRBJ1-5; D gene ambiguous. The V and J ends lost 9 bases and 0 bases respectively, with 6 bases between them. The length of the CDR3 is 12 residues. Germline-derived CDR1 and CDR2 are SNHLY and FYNNEI. CDR3 protein: CASSYSNQPQHF. As DNA, the CDR3 is TGTGCCAGTTCATATAGCAATCAGCCCCAGCATTTT.

This rearrangement joins TRBV27 to TRBJ2-7; D not resolved. The CDR3 spans 12 residues. Germline loops: CDR1 MNHEY, CDR2 SMNVEV (reference sequence). The V and J ends lost 3 bases and 3 bases respectively, with 6 bases between them. CDR3 DNA sequence: TGTGCCAGCAGTTTCAAGGGCTACGAGCAGTACTTC. It yields the protein CASSFKGYEQYF.

This rearrangement joins TRBV9 to TRBJ1-4; D is possibly TRBD1 (6 bases). The CDR3 is 16 amino acids. CDR1 SGDLS and CDR2 YYNGEE come from the germline V gene. V was cut by 1 base and J by 10 bases, with 20 bases left in between. The CDR3 loop is CASSVSGDSVAGKLFF. CDR3 coding DNA: TGTGCCAGCAGCGTATCAGGGGATTCGGTAGCGGGAAAACTGTTTTTT.

About this clone itself: Its ends do not fully match the called genes, so a read error is possible. V gene TRBV5-5 combines with J gene TRBJ2-5; perhaps TRBD2 as D (5 bases). Germline CDR1 is SGHKS and CDR2 is YYEKEE (reference sequence). The CDR3 is 15 amino acids. DNA for the CDR3: TGTGCCAGCAGCTTGGGGCTGAGGGAGCAAGAGACCCGGTACTTC. Translation: CASSLGLREQETRYF.

This sequence joins TRBV19 and TRBJ1-1; 11 bases agree with TRBD1. Germline loops: CDR1 LNHDA, CDR2 SQIVND (reference sequence). V gave up 7 bases and J gave up 3 bases; unmatched junction bases: 7. The CDR3 has 15 residues. The CDR3 sequence is CASNSDRGPYTEAFF. Here the CDR3 DNA reads TGTGCCAGTAACTCGGACAGGGGGCCGTACACTGAAGCTTTCTTT.

This clone turned up a few times. V usage is TRBV6-5 and J usage is TRBJ1-3; no clear D gene. Germline V gene data show CDR1 as MNHEY and CDR2 as SVGAGI. Trimming removed 8 bases at V and 0 bases at J, with 11 bases between. The CDR3 totals 14 residues. This CDR3 reads CASRREISGNTIYF. The CDR3 DNA sequence: TGTGCCAGCCGGCGAGAGATCTCTGGAAACACCATATATTTT.

This chain links TRBV5-5 with TRBJ2-2, with 7 positions matching TRBD1. Germline V gives CDR1 SGHKS, CDR2 YYEKEE (reference sequence). V lost 0 bases and J lost 6; bases outside the gene matches: 5. The CDR3 spans 15 residues. The CDR3 protein is CASSLVGTEAGELFF. The CDR3 region has the DNA TGTGCCAGCAGCTTGGTGGGGACAGAAGCCGGGGAGCTGTTTTTT. Drawing the rest from reference TRBV5-5 and TRBJ2-2, the complete variable domain is DAGVTQSPTHLIKTRGQQVTLRCSPISGHKSVSWYQQVLGQGPQFIFQYYEKEERGRGNFPDRFSARQFPNYSSELNVNALLLGDSALYLCASSLVGTEAGELFFGEGSRLTVL.

V and J are TRBV14 and TRBJ2-3; weak D call: TRBD2 (6 bases). The CDR3 totals 15 residues. CDR1 SGHDN and CDR2 FVKESK come from the germline V gene. Trimming pared 0 bases from V and 5 bases from J, leaving 12 bases between. CDR3 DNA sequence: TGTGCCAGCAGCCAAGAAGGAGGGAGTCAAGATACGCAGTATTTT. Translated: CASSQEGGSQDTQYF.

The chain links TRBV10-1 to TRBJ2-3, with D uncertain. The CDR3 is 13 residues long. V was clipped by 0 bases and J by 8 bases, with 9 bases between them. Germline V lookup: CDR1 WNHNN, CDR2 SYGVQD (reference sequence). The CDR3 loop is CASSESREATQYF. The DNA of the CDR3 is TGCGCCAGCAGTGAGTCAAGAGAGGCTACGCAGTATTTT.